Sequencing of this T cell receptor beta chain was carried out in a study of response to subunit inactivated influenza vaccine (dated by TCRdb to the late 2010s). Describing the broader study: The study used deep quantitative T cell receptor repertoire profiling to track responses to a trivalent subunit inactivated influenza vaccine.

A note on this clonotype: Its antigen specificity is not known. No much larger clonotype is one base removed from it; base qualities were not supplied.

From the cysteine up to the phenylalanine, the CDR3 has a length of 16 residues. Left in the record is the CDR3 DNA by itself, 48 bases read in frame from the first base. Looking up the germline V gene yields CDR1 LGHNA and CDR2 YSLEER. A distance of 22 bases separates the germline ends of V and J, which lose 6 bases and 6 bases respectively. Libraries came from RT-PCR. These reads were obtained on an Illumina HiSeq 2500. The public sequencing data were trimmed at Q25 with fastp and processed into clonotypes with MiXCR by TCRdb, which kept only in-frame beta chains. Rows with a matching CDR3 protein are joined into one entry that keeps the most common DNA and genes. Counted in this sample were roughly 540,000 distinct CDR3 sequences; approximately 24% of them appeared once. The ten largest clones capture approximately 2.9% of the sample. What the study reported, not specific to this receptor: It was suggested by the authors that each seasonal influenza vaccination may recruit only a limited number of new T cells.

Another study also made use of these data, one on T cells expressing NK-cell markers. The second source states: TCR beta cDNA libraries were prepared using 5'RACE template switching, which introduced a universal primer site and unique molecular identifiers. In sorted CD3+CD56+NKG2C+, CD3+CD56+NKG2C- and CD3+CD56-NKG2C+ T-cell subsets from eight or nine donors, TCR beta-chain repertoires were profiled. Among the eight sequenced donors, only one was HCMV-seronegative, while the other seven were HCMV-seropositive. To restrict sorting to alphabetaTCR-expressing T cells, an anti-gammadeltaTCR antibody was added in several experiments. For several donors, the dominant CD3+CD56+NKG2C+ clonotypes were among the top 10 CD8+ clonotypes and accounted for about 1.0-7.0% of CD8+ T cells. Those dominant clonotypes were again the most abundant among CD3+CD56-NKG2C+ cells in a handful of donors, at 28.3-60.1%. It remained unclear whether the expanded NKG2C-expressing T cell clones were specific for HCMV antigens. The eight sequenced donors were randomly selected healthy volunteers, three men and five women. HCMV serostatus was determined by detecting HCMV-specific IgG in serum with a commercial ELISA kit. Ficoll density gradient centrifugation was used to isolate peripheral blood mononuclear cells from blood. Using Miltenyi isolation kits, CD4+ and CD8+ T cells were isolated from PBMC through magnetic immunoseparation. Synthesis of cDNA was primed from the TCR beta constant segment and was followed by two consecutive PCR amplification steps. Libraries were sequenced as 2 x 150 bp reads on Illumina HiSeq 2000/2500, MiSeq or NextSeq. Reads were demultiplexed and grouped by UMI with MIGEC, and clonotypes were assembled and quantified with MiTCR. To exclude erroneous sequences, any TCR cDNA sequence not supported by at least two reads was discarded. The tcR package was used for downstream repertoire analysis, and clonotypes were matched across fractions by CDR3 nucleotide sequence plus V segment. VDJmatch was used to annotate antigen specificity against VDJdb, with one amino acid substitution in CDR3 allowed.

The TCR comes from a man aged 50 to 60 who received an inactivated influenza vaccine. Donor details come from another sample of the same person, matched by shared clones. The receptor chain draws on TRBV4-3 and TRBJ2-3; a tentative D call is TRBD2 (5 bases match). Source: CD4+ T cells sorted from PBMCs, taken less than 13 days after vaccination. The nucleotide sequence is TGCGCCAGCAGTCCTTCGGATGGGCGGGTCCGGGATACGCAGTATTTT. This is translated as CASSPSDGRVRDTQYF.